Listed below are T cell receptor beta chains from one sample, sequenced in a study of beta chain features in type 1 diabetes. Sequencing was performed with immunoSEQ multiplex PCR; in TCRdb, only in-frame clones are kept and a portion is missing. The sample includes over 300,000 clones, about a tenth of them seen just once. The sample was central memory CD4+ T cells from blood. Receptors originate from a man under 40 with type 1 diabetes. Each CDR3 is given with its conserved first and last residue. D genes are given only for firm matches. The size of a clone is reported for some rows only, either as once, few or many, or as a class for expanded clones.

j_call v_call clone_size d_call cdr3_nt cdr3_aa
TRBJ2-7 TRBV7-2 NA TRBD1 TGTGCCAGCAGCTTCTTGGGACAGGGAACCTACGAGCAGTACTTC CASSFLGQGTYEQYF
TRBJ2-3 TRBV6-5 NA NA TGTGCCATCAGTGATGAGGACGCCACAGATACGCAGTATTTT CAISDEDATDTQYF
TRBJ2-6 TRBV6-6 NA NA TGTGCCGGGTCGGACAGTCCCAAGGGGGCCAACGTCCTGACTTTC CAGSDSPKGANVLTF
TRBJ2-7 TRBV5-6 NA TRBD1 TGTGCCAGCAGCCAAGGACAGGGTGAAGAGCAGTACTTC CASSQGQGEEQYF
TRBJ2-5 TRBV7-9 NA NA TGTGCCAGCAGTTTCCTAGGGGCCCAAGAGACCCAGTACTTC CASSFLGAQETQYF
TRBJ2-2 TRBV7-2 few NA TGTGCCAGCAAGGACCAGGGGAACACCGGGGAGCTGTTTTTT CASKDQGNTGELFF
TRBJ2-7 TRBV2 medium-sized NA TGTGCCAGTCGGCGGGACCAAACCTACGAGCAGTACTTC CASRRDQTYEQYF
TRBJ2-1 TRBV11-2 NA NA TGTGCCAGCAGCACCGACGGCAATGAGCAGTTCTTC CASSTDGNEQFF
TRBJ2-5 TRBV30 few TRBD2 TGTGCCTGGAGTGGACTAGCGGGTGAGACCCAGTACTTC CAWSGLAGETQYF
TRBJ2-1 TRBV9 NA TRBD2 TGTGCCAGCCGGGGGGGCCCCTACAATGAGCAGTTCTTC CASRGGPYNEQFF
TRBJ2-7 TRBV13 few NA TGTGCCAGCAGCATCAGGGGTGCCTACGAGCAGTACTTC CASSIRGAYEQYF
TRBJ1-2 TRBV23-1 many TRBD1 TGCGCCAGCAGTCATGAGAGTGGGACAGGGGGCGCGGGGAACTATGGCTACACCTTC CASSHESGTGGAGNYGYTF
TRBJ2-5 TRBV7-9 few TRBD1 TGTGCCAGCAGCGCGACAGGGCTGGGGACCCAGTACTTC CASSATGLGTQYF
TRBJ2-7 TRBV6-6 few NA TGTGCCAGCAGTTACTCCGTCAGACCGGAGCAGTACTTC CASSYSVRPEQYF
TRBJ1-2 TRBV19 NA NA TGTGGATCGAGGGATTGGCGTGGCTACACCTTC CGSRDWRGYTF
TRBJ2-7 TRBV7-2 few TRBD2 TGTGCCAGCAGGGGGGGGACGGGCCACGAGCAGTACTTC CASRGGTGHEQYF
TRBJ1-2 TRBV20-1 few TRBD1 TGCAGTGCCCTGACAGGGGGCGGCTACACCTTC CSALTGGGYTF
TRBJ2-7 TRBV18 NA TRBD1 TGTGCCAGCTCACCAGGGACAGTAGGCGTAACCTACGAGCAGTACTTC CASSPGTVGVTYEQYF
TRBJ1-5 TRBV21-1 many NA TGTGCCAGCACCCCGAGGGGAACCCAGCATTTT CASTPRGTQHF
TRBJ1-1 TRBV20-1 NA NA TGCAGTGCTAGCGTGTTTGAAGCTTTCTTT CSASVFEAFF
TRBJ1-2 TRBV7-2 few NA TGTGCCAGCAGCTTAGATTCGTCCAGATATGGCTACACCTTC CASSLDSSRYGYTF
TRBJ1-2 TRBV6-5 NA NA TGTGCCAGCAGTTACGGGCGGAATTATGGCTACACCTTC CASSYGRNYGYTF
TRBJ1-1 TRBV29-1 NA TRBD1 TGCAGCGTTGAAGATTTTAAGGACAGGGTACAGGTCATGAACACTGAAGCTTTCTTT CSVEDFKDRVQVMNTEAFF
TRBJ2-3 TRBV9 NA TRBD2 TGTGCCAGCAGCCCAAGCGGGGGGGCCCTACCTACAGATACGCAGTATTTT CASSPSGGALPTDTQYF
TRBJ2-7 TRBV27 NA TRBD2 TGTGCCAGCAGACTAGCGGGGAACTCCTACGAGCAGTACTTC CASRLAGNSYEQYF
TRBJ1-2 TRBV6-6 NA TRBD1 TGTGCCAGTTTCCAGGGGGCAGGCGGCTACACCTTC CASFQGAGGYTF
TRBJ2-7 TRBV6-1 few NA TGTGCCAGCAGTTTCGACCGCCACGAGCAGTACTTC CASSFDRHEQYF
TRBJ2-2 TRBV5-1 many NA TGCGCCAGCAGCCCCTTCGGGGAGGCCACCGGGGAGCTGTTTTTT CASSPFGEATGELFF
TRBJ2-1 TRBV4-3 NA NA TGCGCCAGCAGCCAAGCGGGCAGGGACAATGAGCAGTTCTTC CASSQAGRDNEQFF
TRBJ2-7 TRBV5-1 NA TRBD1 TGCGCCAGCAGATTGGACAGGGACGAGCAGTACTTC CASRLDRDEQYF
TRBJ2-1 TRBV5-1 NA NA TGCGCCAGCAGCCCCCTTGTCGGGTCCTACAATGAGCAGTTCTTC CASSPLVGSYNEQFF
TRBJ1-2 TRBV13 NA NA TGTGCCAGCAGCTTAGAGAGGAGGGCCTATGGCTACACCTTC CASSLERRAYGYTF
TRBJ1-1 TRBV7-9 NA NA TGTGCCAGCAGCCTCCCCCAAGGGAACACTGAAGCTTTCTTT CASSLPQGNTEAFF
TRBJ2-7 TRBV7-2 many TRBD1 TGTGCCAGCAGCTTAGTTGGGACAGGGGAGCCCGAGCAGTACTTC CASSLVGTGEPEQYF
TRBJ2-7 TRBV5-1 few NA TGCGCCAGCAGCTTGGTAACAGGACGATCCTACGAGCAGTACTTC CASSLVTGRSYEQYF
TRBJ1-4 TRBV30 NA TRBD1 TGTGCCTGGAGTGATACCGGGACAGACGAAAAACTGTTTTTT CAWSDTGTDEKLFF
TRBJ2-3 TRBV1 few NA TGCACCAGCAGCCAAGCAGAAGCGGGAAGCACAGATACGCAGTATTTT CTSSQAEAGSTDTQYF
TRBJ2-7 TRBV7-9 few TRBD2 TGTGCCAGCAGCCTAGCGGGGGGACCTTCTTCCTACGAGCAGTACTTC CASSLAGGPSSYEQYF
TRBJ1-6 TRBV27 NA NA TGTGCCAGCAGTTCTCTGGACAGCTCCTATAATTCACCCCTCCACTTT CASSSLDSSYNSPLHF
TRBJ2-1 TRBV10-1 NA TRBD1 TGCGCCAGCAGCCCGACAGGGGGTGGGTACAATGAGCAGTTCTTC CASSPTGGGYNEQFF
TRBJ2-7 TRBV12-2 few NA TGTGCAAGTCGCTTAGTGAGAGGGAACTACGAGCAGTACTTC CASRLVRGNYEQYF
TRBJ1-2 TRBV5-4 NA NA TGTGCCAGCAGCTTGGCCCGGTCCCCCGGTGGCGGCTACACCTTC CASSLARSPGGGYTF
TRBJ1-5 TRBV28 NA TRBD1 TGTGCCAGCAGTTCTTCTACAGGACAGGGGATCAATCAGCCCCAGCATTTT CASSSSTGQGINQPQHF
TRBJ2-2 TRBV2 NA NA TGTGCCAGCAGTGGCCAGGGAGACACCGGGGAGCTGTTTTTT CASSGQGDTGELFF
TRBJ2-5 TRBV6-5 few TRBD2 TGTGCCAGCAGTTACCGGGGGGGAGAGACCCAGTACTTC CASSYRGGETQYF
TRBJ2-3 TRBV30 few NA TGTGCCTGGAGTCTTGGCGGGGGCCCCACAGATACGCAGTATTTT CAWSLGGGPTDTQYF
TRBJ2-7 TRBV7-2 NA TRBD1 TGTGCCAGCAGCCGTACGACAGGGTCCTACGAGCAGTACTTC CASSRTTGSYEQYF
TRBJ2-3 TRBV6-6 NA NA TGTGCCAGCAGTTACTTCGGGGGATCAGATACGCAGTATTTT CASSYFGGSDTQYF
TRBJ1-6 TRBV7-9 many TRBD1 TGTGCCAGCAGCTTCATCACAGGGGGCACGGATTCACCCCTCCACTTT CASSFITGGTDSPLHF
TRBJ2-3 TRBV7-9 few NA TGTGCCAGCAGCTTTTCTACGGGGCACACAGATACGCAGTATTTT CASSFSTGHTDTQYF
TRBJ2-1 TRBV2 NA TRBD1 TGTGCCAGCAGGGAGACAGGGGTGGACGATGAGCAGTTCTTC CASRETGVDDEQFF
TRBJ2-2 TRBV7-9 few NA TGTGCCAGCAGCTTAGCAGAGACCGGGGAGCTGTTTTTT CASSLAETGELFF
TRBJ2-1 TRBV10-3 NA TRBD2 TGTGCCATCAGTGCCAGCGGGGGGAAGGATGAGCAGTTCTTC CAISASGGKDEQFF
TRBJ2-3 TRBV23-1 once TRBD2 TGCGCCAGCAGCCTTGTACCGGGACTAGCGGGGGCAGATACGCAGTATTTT CASSLVPGLAGADTQYF
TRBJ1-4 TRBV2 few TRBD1 TGTGCCAGCAGTGCTGACCGGGACAGGCCGTTTAATGAAAAACTGTTTTTT CASSADRDRPFNEKLFF